This is a list of T cell receptor beta chains from one sample in a study of cytomegalovirus exposure and HLA in healthy donors. Assay: immunoSEQ multiplex PCR; the TCRdb copy retains only in-frame clones and omits some. The data contain roughly 190,000 clones, 65% to 85% of them singletons. Material for sequencing was PBMCs. These receptor sequences come from a man aged 45-65 years in good health and CMV-seronegative. Each CDR3 is given with its conserved first and last residue. The D gene is left open where the match is weak. The size of a clone is reported for some rows only, either as once, few or many, or as a class for expanded clones.

CASSPEGHPRELFF	TGTGCCAGCAGCCCTGAGGGACACCCGAGGGAGCTGTTTTTT	NA	NA	TRBV14	TRBJ2-2
CASSLSWASGGRDTGELFF	TGTGCCAGCAGCTTATCCTGGGCTAGCGGGGGCCGGGACACCGGGGAGCTGTTTTTT	NA	TRBD2	TRBV7-6	TRBJ2-2
CASSRNLGQGGTEAFF	TGTGCCAGCTCACGAAACCTCGGACAGGGAGGGACTGAAGCTTTCTTT	NA	TRBD1	TRBV18	TRBJ1-1
CASPRQGINYGYTF	TGTGCCAGCCCGCGGCAGGGAATTAACTATGGCTACACCTTC	NA	NA	TRBV21-1	TRBJ1-2
CASTPRTNYEQYF	TGTGCCAGCACTCCCCGGACAAACTACGAGCAGTACTTC	NA	NA	TRBV7-9	TRBJ2-7
CASSIAQGRGLGEQYF	TGTGCCAGTAGTATCGCGCAGGGCAGGGGGCTGGGCGAGCAGTACTTC	NA	TRBD1	TRBV19	TRBJ2-7
CASSPAPGLYEQYF	TGTGCCAGCAGCCCGGCCCCAGGCCTCTACGAGCAGTACTTC	NA	NA	TRBV7-2	TRBJ2-7
CASSLRPGLAGGRDTQYF	TGTGCCAGCAGCCTGCGCCCGGGACTAGCGGGGGGGCGGGATACGCAGTATTTT	NA	TRBD2	TRBV7-3	TRBJ2-3
CSVGSGGEQYF	TGCAGCGTAGGGTCCGGAGGAGAGCAGTACTTC	NA	NA	TRBV29-1	TRBJ2-7
CATRTSGGSYEQYF	TGTGCCACCCGGACTAGCGGGGGATCCTACGAGCAGTACTTC	NA	TRBD2	TRBV15	TRBJ2-7
CASSTGQSSGYTF	TGTGCCAGCAGCACCGGACAGTCTAGCGGCTACACCTTC	few	NA	TRBV7-9	TRBJ1-2
CASSFRQVGIGANVLTF	TGTGCCAGCAGCTTCCGACAGGTTGGGATTGGGGCCAACGTCCTGACTTTC	NA	NA	TRBV11-2	TRBJ2-6
CASSRPELANTGELFF	TGCGCCAGCAGCCGCCCCGAACTAGCGAACACCGGGGAGCTGTTTTTT	NA	NA	TRBV4-1	TRBJ2-2
CASSLFTGVSDTEAFF	TGTGCCAGCAGCTTATTTACAGGGGTTTCCGACACTGAAGCTTTCTTT	NA	TRBD1	TRBV5-6	TRBJ1-1
CASSTTGHRQETQYF	TGTGCCAGTAGCACAACGGGACACCGCCAAGAGACCCAGTACTTC	NA	NA	TRBV19	TRBJ2-5
CASSLPSGAGGKTQYF	TGTGCCAGCAGCTTACCTTCGGGGGCAGGGGGAAAGACCCAGTACTTC	NA	NA	TRBV5-4	TRBJ2-5
CASSVLPGGGSDTQYF	TGTGCCAGCAGCGTACTCCCCGGCGGGGGGTCAGATACGCAGTATTTT	few	TRBD2	TRBV9	TRBJ2-3